This TCR beta chain was captured by sequencing in a study of beta chain features in type 1 diabetes. Germline loops: CDR1 LGHNA, CDR2 YSLEER. V was pared by 0 bases and J by 2 bases, with 10 bases of the junction left unmatched. This CDR3 is built from 19 residues. What was sequenced were expressed TCRB transcripts, since all of the isolated RNA had been reverse transcribed. Repertoires were generated with immunoSEQ multiplex PCR, while TCRdb's copy carries only in-frame clones and drops some. The sample contains about 330,000 clones, roughly 9.6% of which appear only once. This clone has only a few counts.

This TCR was sampled from a woman aged 25 to 39 in good health. Sequenced input: naive CD4+ T cells from blood. The genes are TRBV4-3 and TRBJ2-6; 7 bases are shared with TRBD2. CDR3 sequence reads: CASSQDLPSGVAGANVLTF. Written as DNA, the CDR3 is TGCGCCAGCAGCCAAGACCTACCCAGCGGGGTGGCTGGGGCCAACGTCCTGACTTTC.